This TCR beta chain was found in a study of siplizumab effects on memory and regulatory T cells. Sequencing was performed with immunoSEQ multiplex PCR; in TCRdb, only in-frame clones are kept and a portion is missing. The top ten clones hold over 0.25% of a sample with about 94,000 clones, about 94% of them seen once. The CDR3 length is 16 residues. Germline V gives CDR1 MGHRA, CDR2 YSYEKL. V was pared by 1 base and J by 3 bases, with 6 bases of the junction left unmatched. The sequence was collected from a human donor in good health. Sequencing was done on a sample of non-Treg CD4+ T cells sorted from blood. The rearrangement joins TRBV4-1 to TRBJ2-3; 8 bases agree with TRBD1. CDR3 loop: CASSQVLTGVTDTQYF. In DNA, the CDR3 is TGCGCCAGCAGCCAAGTGCTGACAGGGGTTACAGATACGCAGTATTTT.